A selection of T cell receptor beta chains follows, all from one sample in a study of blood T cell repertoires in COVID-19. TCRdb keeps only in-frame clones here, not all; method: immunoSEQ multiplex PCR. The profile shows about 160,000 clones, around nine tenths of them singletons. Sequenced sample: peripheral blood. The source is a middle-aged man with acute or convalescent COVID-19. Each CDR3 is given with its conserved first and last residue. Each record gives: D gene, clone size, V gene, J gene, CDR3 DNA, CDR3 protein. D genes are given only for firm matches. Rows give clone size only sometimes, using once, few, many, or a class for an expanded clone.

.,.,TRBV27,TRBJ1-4,TGTGCCAGCAGTTCCGCGGGGGCAACTAATGAAAAACTGTTTTTT,CASSSAGATNEKLFF
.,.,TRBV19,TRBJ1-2,TGTGCCAGTAGTAACGCACAGACCCGAGTTAACTATGGCTACACCTTC,CASSNAQTRVNYGYTF
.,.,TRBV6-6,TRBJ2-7,TGTGCCAGCAGCCGAGCTGGACCGGGACTCGGCTCCTACGAGCAGTACTTC,CASSRAGPGLGSYEQYF
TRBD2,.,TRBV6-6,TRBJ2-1,TGTGCCAGCAGTTACTCTTACGGGAGGGGTTCCAATGAGCAGTTCTTC,CASSYSYGRGSNEQFF
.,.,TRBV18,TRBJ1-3,TGTGCCAGCTCACCACTGGGGAGAACTGGAAACACCATATATTTT,CASSPLGRTGNTIYF
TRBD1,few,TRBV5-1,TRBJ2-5,TGCGCCAGCAGCCTAGACAGGGGGCAAGAGACCCAGTACTTC,CASSLDRGQETQYF
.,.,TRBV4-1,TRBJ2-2,TGCGCCAGCAGCCAAGCGACAGGGACTGTTGGAACCGGGGAGCTGTTTTTT,CASSQATGTVGTGELFF
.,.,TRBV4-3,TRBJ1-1,TGCGCCAGCAGCCAAGACTATTGGGCTTTGAACACTGAAGCTTTCTTT,CASSQDYWALNTEAFF
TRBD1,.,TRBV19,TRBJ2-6,TGTGCCAGCTCAGACAGGGGGCTCTCCGGGGCCAACGTCCTGACTTTC,CASSDRGLSGANVLTF
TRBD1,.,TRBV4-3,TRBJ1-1,TGCGCCAGCAGCCAAGATATCGGGACAGTAATGAACACTGAAGCTTTCTTT,CASSQDIGTVMNTEAFF
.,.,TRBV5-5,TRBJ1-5,TGTGCCAGCAGCTCCGTTTATAGCAATCAGCCCCAGCATTTT,CASSSVYSNQPQHF
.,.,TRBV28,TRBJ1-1,TGTGCCAGCAAGAGTCTCCCGCACAAGCGCACTGAAGCTTTCTTT,CASKSLPHKRTEAFF
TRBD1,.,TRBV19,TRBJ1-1,TGTGCCAGTAGTCCCCGGACAGGGAACACTGAAGCTTTCTTT,CASSPRTGNTEAFF
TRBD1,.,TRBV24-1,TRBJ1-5,TGTGCCACCAGTGACTCGGGACAGGGGGACCAGCCCCAGCATTTT,CATSDSGQGDQPQHF
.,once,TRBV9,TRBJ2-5,TGTGCCAGCAGCGTAGTGACGGGACAACAAGAGACCCAGTACTTC,CASSVVTGQQETQYF
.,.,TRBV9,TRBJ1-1,TGTGCCAGCAGCGTAGTTCTGGGGCGTGACACTGAAGCTTTCTTT,CASSVVLGRDTEAFF
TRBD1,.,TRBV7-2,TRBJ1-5,TGTGCCAGCAGCTTGGCTGTAGTCGGGACAGTCGATCAGCCCCAGCATTTT,CASSLAVVGTVDQPQHF
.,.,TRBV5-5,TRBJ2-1,TGTGCCAGCAGCTTGATCAGGGGGGTATACAATGAGCAGTTCTTC,CASSLIRGVYNEQFF
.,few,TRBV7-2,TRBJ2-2,TGTGCCAGCAGTCCGCAGCGGACCGGGGAGCTGTTTTTT,CASSPQRTGELFF
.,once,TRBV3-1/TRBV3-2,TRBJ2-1,TGTGCCAGCAGCCCTTGGACAGCCCGCAACAATGAGCAGTTCTTC,CASSPWTARNNEQFF
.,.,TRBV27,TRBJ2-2,TGTGCCAGCTCCCTATCCCCTAAGGGGGAGCTGTTTTTT,CASSLSPKGELFF
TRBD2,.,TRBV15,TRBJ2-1,TGTGCCACCAGCATCGGACTAGCGGGTCCGTACAATGAGCAGTTCTTC,CATSIGLAGPYNEQFF
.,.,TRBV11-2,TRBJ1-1,TGTGCCAGCAGCTTATCGGCGGGGAACACTGAAGCTTTCTTT,CASSLSAGNTEAFF